These 16 T cell receptor beta chains originate from one sample sequenced in a study of beta chain features in type 1 diabetes. All of the isolated RNA was reverse transcribed, so expressed TCRB transcripts were sequenced. Libraries were prepared by immunoSEQ multiplex PCR; TCRdb keeps only in-frame clonotypes and omits some of them. Counted here are a few hundred thousand clones, approximately 11% occurring once; the ten biggest clones make up approximately 1.5%. Sample: central memory CD4+ T cells from blood. The receptors derive from a man between 18 and 35 years old in good health.

This clone came up a few times. The V and J genes are TRBV11-3 and TRBJ2-1, with TRBD1 as a possible D gene (5 bases). CDR3 size: 14 residues. Per the germline V gene, CDR1 is SGHNT and CDR2 is YENEEA. The V end was cut by 7 bases, the J end by 7 bases, with 17 bases between. CDR3 coding DNA: TGTGCCAGCACCTCAGGGCCGCCAGGGAATGAGCAGTTCTTC. Its translation: CASTSGPPGNEQFF.

The V gene is TRBV5-1, the J gene TRBJ2-2; D remains ambiguous. V was clipped by 4 bases and J by 0 bases, with 13 bases between them. The CDR3 is 16 residues long. Germline CDR1 reads SGHRS; CDR2 reads YFSETQ. The CDR3 DNA reads TGCGCCAGCAGCAGTCTTCCAGGCACGAACACCGGGGAGCTGTTTTTT. The encoded protein is CASSSLPGTNTGELFF.

There are many counts of this clone. V is TRBV30 and J is TRBJ1-2, with 8 positions matching TRBD1. Losses at the gene ends were 0 bases for V and 7 bases for J; bases not matched to a gene: 10. The CDR3 totals 15 residues. Germline lookup yields CDR1 GTSNPN and CDR2 SVGIG (reference sequence). The CDR3 DNA is TGTGCCTGGAGTGTACCCAGGCAGGGGGCTGGTGGCTACACCTTC. Protein sequence: CAWSVPRQGAGGYTF.

This chain uses TRBV28 with TRBJ2-3; TRBD2 might be the D (6 bases). The CDR3 spans 16 residues. CDR1 and CDR2 from the germline V gene are MDHEN and SYDVKM. The V and J ends lost 3 bases and 4 bases respectively, with 17 bases between them. DNA of the CDR3: TGTGCCAGCAGTTTTCCGAGACGGGGGTTGTCAGATACGCAGTATTTT. Its protein product is CASSFPRRGLSDTQYF.

This clone was counted ten times or more. This chain uses TRBV20-1 with TRBJ2-7; D call uncertain. V was shortened by 7 bases and J by 2 bases, with 6 bases between the two germline ends. CDR3 size: 10 residues. CDR1 is DFQATT and CDR2 is SNEGSKA in the germline V gene (reference sequence). The CDR3: CSGLAYEQYF. CDR3 nucleotides: TGCAGTGGGCTTGCCTACGAGCAGTACTTC.

The J gene is TRBJ1-2, the V gene TRBV5-1; TRBD1 might be the D (5 bases). The V end was cut by 4 bases, the J end by 1 base, with 20 bases between. Germline V gene data show CDR1 as SGHRS and CDR2 as YFSETQ. There are 17 residues in the CDR3. The CDR3 loop reads CASSPGTESSFNYGYTF. The CDR3, as DNA: TGCGCCAGCAGCCCGGGGACCGAAAGTTCCTTTAACTATGGCTACACCTTC.

In its sample, this clone was seen a few times. The chain employs TRBV14 and TRBJ2-3, with TRBD2 matching 9 bases. CDR1 is SGHDN, CDR2 FVKESK, per germline. The CDR3 extends over 16 amino acids. The J segment lost 7 bases and the V segment lost 2 bases, leaving 10 bases of the junction unmatched. The CDR3, as DNA: TGTGCCAGCAGCCAAAATGCGGGACTAGCAGGAAATACGCAGTATTTT. Protein product: CASSQNAGLAGNTQYF.

This clone was counted only a few times. This CDR3 is CSVESRGDRGYEQYF. Written as DNA, the CDR3 is TGCAGCGTTGAAAGTAGGGGGGACAGGGGTTACGAGCAGTACTTC. The chain recombines TRBV29-1 with TRBJ2-7; 10 bases align to TRBD1. The ends lost 2 bases at V and 4 bases at J; junction bases unmatched: 8. The CDR3 is 15 residues long. Germline V gene lookup returns CDR1 SQVTM and CDR2 ANQGSEA.

The table lists this clone with many counts. V usage is TRBV28 and J usage is TRBJ2-4; 9 bases are shared with TRBD1. CDR1 and CDR2 (germline): MDHEN, SYDVKM. The CDR3 contains 14 residues. The trim removed 5 bases at V and 9 bases at J, leaving 8 bases unmatched. In DNA, the CDR3 is TGTGCCAGCAGTAGGGACAGGGCCGTAACCATTCAGTACTTC. Protein: CASSRDRAVTIQYF.

The V and J genes are TRBV30 and TRBJ2-3; the match to TRBD1 covers 9 bases. V lost 8 bases to trimming and J lost 6 bases; unmatched junction nucleotides: 6. Per germline, CDR1 GTSNPN and CDR2 SVGIG (reference sequence). This CDR3 spans 12 amino acids. This chain's CDR3 is CAGDRAKDTQYF. The CDR3 DNA sequence: TGTGCCGGGGACAGGGCGAAGGATACGCAGTATTTT.

This clone has only a few counts. V usage is TRBV5-4 and J usage is TRBJ2-5; weak D call: TRBD1 (6 bases). Trimming left V 1 base short and J 2 bases short, with 18 bases between. The CDR3 loop spans 17 amino acids. Germline lookup yields CDR1 SGHNT and CDR2 YYREEE (reference sequence). The CDR3 is CASSLPASVRGQETQYF. CDR3 nucleotides: TGTGCCAGCAGCTTGCCCGCATCGGTGAGGGGGCAAGAGACCCAGTACTTC.

The CDR3 reads CASSFIFAGEQFF. The CDR3 DNA follows: TGTGCCAGCAGCTTCATATTCGCCGGTGAGCAGTTCTTC. This chain links TRBV7-9 with TRBJ2-1; no reliable D call. The CDR3 runs 13 residues. V was shortened by 3 bases and J by 9 bases, with 12 bases between the two germline ends. CDR1 is SEHNR, CDR2 FQNEAQ, per germline (reference sequence).

In this sample, this clone turned up a few times. This chain links TRBV10-3 with TRBJ2-3; TRBD2 is a possible D gene (6 bases). V shed 0 bases and J shed 2 bases, with 9 bases lying between them. The length of the CDR3 is 15 residues. In germline, CDR1 is ENHRY, CDR2 SYGVKD. The CDR3 DNA reads TGTGCCATCAGTGAGTCAGGAGGGTTCACAGATACGCAGTATTTT. Protein product: CAISESGGFTDTQYF.

At least ten counts were recorded for this clone. The genes are TRBV29-1 and TRBJ2-7; TRBD1 aligns across 7 bases. Germline lookup yields CDR1 SQVTM and CDR2 ANQGSEA. There are 16 residues in the CDR3. Unmatched junction bases numbered 11, after V lost 3 bases and J lost 0 bases. As DNA, the CDR3 is TGCAGCGTTGAGGGGACAGTGGAAGGTAGCTCCTACGAGCAGTACTTC. This sequence encodes CSVEGTVEGSSYEQYF.

The chain employs TRBV2 and TRBJ2-7; the match to TRBD2 covers 12 bases. CDR1 and CDR2 from the germline V gene are SNHLY and FYNNEI. With V trimmed by 6 bases and J by 2 bases, 5 bases remained unmatched. The CDR3 length is 15 residues. The CDR3 coding sequence is TGTGCCAGCAGCCCTGCTAGCGGGAGGGCCTACGAGCAGTACTTC. Its translation: CASSPASGRAYEQYF.

The V call is TRBV2, the J call TRBJ1-4, with D perhaps matching TRBD1 (5 bases). V gave up 4 bases and J gave up 4 bases, with 10 bases separating them. Germline V gene data show CDR1 as SNHLY and CDR2 as FYNNEI. CDR3 length equals 14 residues. The DNA of the CDR3 is TGTGCCAGCAGTGTACAGGCCCTTAATGAAAAACTGTTTTTT. Translating it yields CASSVQALNEKLFF.